This T cell receptor beta chain is from a study of regulatory T cells in long-lasting Graves disease. The V and J ends lost 5 bases and 2 bases respectively, with 16 bases between them. CDR3 size: 16 residues. Germline lookup yields CDR1 SNHLY and CDR2 FYNNEI. Time point described: newly diagnosed GD, antithyroid drugs for less than 3 months. Construction of the TCR library relied on RNA isolated from PBMCs. This clonotype has just a few counts. Assembly of TCR beta libraries relied on iRepertoire HTBI primers together with Arm-PCR of CDR3 regions. In TCRdb, the multiplex PCR reads were re-called with MiXCR into one record per CDR3 protein. The profile shows around 360,000 distinct CDR3 sequences, roughly 17% of them singletons. This same sample was also taken into another study, of T cells in Graves' hyperthyroidism and ophthalmopathy. From that paper: No ophthalmopathy progression within 18 months constituted stable Graves' hyperthyroidism. Diagnosis of hyperthyroidism was new in patients aged 18 to 65, and its duration was under 2 months. First-round RT-PCR with HTBI primers amplified the TCR CDR3 region. Most thyroid-expanded clonotypes above 0.001 were also found in blood.

V gene TRBV2 combines with J gene TRBJ2-1, with D possibly matching TRBD2 (6 bases). The receptor's source is a woman under 30 with Graves disease. The material sequenced was peripheral blood mononuclear cells (PBMCs), taken at new diagnosis, from a patient treated with antithyroid drugs. Written as DNA, the CDR3 is TGTGCCAGCAGTCTCCGCGGGGTACCTACCTACAATGAGCAGTTCTTC. Its translation is CASSLRGVPTYNEQFF.